This T cell receptor beta chain was recorded in a study of T-cell memory formation after mild COVID-19. Employing constant-segment primers, 5'RACE generated TCR alpha and TCR beta cDNA libraries bearing sample barcodes and UMIs. TCRdb used MiXCR to reprocess the 5' RACE reads, holding one entry per CDR3 protein. The sample shows about 33,000 distinct CDR3 sequences, 20% to 25% of them seen only once. V lost 5 bases and J 6 bases, leaving 17 bases between the germline ends. This CDR3 has 15 residues. The germline gives CDR1 SGHTA, CDR2 FQGNSA. General study points: Clones that contracted clustered mainly in CM and EM if CD4+ and in EMRA if CD8+.

This clonotype was found many times. The target antigen is unknown. This sequence joins TRBV7-2 and TRBJ1-5; D perhaps matches TRBD1 (5 bases). The receptor was derived from an adult who had mild COVID-19 (a few samples of this study predate the infection). Cell type and time point are not known. Sequences were obtained from PBMCs or a T cell subset sorted from them (not recorded which). CDR3 nucleotides: TGTGCCAGCAGCCGAGTAGGGGCACAGGCTCAGCCCCAGCATTTT. Residues: CASSRVGAQAQPQHF.